The clone carrying this T cell receptor beta chain was seen once. These data originate in a study of blood T cell repertoires in COVID-19. On the study more broadly: The study drew acute and convalescent COVID-19 samples from the United States, Italy and Spain.

V gave up 6 bases and J gave up 1 base, with 17 bases separating them. CDR1 is MNHNY, CDR2 SVGAGI, per germline (reference sequence). The CDR3 is 16 residues long. This table comes from immunoSEQ multiplex PCR, and its TCRdb copy is limited to in-frame clones, with some not included. The sample has 130,000 to 150,000 clones; approximately 86% are singletons. J is TRBJ2-3 and V is TRBV6-6; D remains ambiguous. Sequencing input: peripheral blood. This sequence originates from a woman aged 50 to 60 with acute or convalescent COVID-19. The DNA for the CDR3 is TGTGCCAGCAGCACCCCATACGACTCTCGCACAGATACGCAGTATTTT. The encoded protein is CASSTPYDSRTDTQYF.